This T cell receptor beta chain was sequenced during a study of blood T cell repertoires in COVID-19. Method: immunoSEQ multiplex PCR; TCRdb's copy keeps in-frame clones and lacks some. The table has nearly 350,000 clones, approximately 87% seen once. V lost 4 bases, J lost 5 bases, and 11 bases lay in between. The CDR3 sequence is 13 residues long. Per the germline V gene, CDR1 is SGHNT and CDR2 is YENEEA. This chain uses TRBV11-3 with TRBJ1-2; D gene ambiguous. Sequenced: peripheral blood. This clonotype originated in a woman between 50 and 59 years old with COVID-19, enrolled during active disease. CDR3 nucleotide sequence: TGTGCCAGCAGCTCTCCAAGCCTATATGGCTACACCTTC. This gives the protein CASSSPSLYGYTF.